What follows are 10 T cell receptor beta chains derived from one specimen sequenced in a study of CD8 T cells in ankylosing spondylitis. TCRdb called the 5' RACE reads again in MiXCR, with one record for every CDR3 protein. Counted here are 200,000 to 250,000 distinct CDR3 sequences, more than 9% occurring once; the ten biggest clones make up 2.6%. Material: blood, either unsorted or a sorted T cell fraction (not recorded which). The receptors stem from a male donor with ankylosing spondylitis or in good health (not recorded which).

This clonotype was seen repeatedly, ten times or more. The chain combines TRBV6-5 with TRBJ1-5, with 11 bases that match TRBD1. The CDR3 length is 16 residues. Germline CDR1 and CDR2: MNHEY and SVGAGI. V shed 0 bases and J 6 bases; nucleotides not matched to a gene: 4. The CDR3: CASSYSGQGASQPQHF. CDR3 bases: TGTGCCAGCAGTTACTCCGGACAGGGGGCAAGTCAGCCCCAGCATTTT.

In its sample, this clonotype was seen a few times. This sequence may be a read error, since a much larger clone differs from it by one base. This chain links TRBV5-1 with TRBJ1-2, with 9 bases aligning to TRBD1. The CDR3 has 16 residues. Trimming removed 3 bases from V and 3 bases from J; junction bases left unmatched: 9. CDR1 is SGHRS, CDR2 YFSETQ, per germline. CDR3 bases: TGCGCCAGCAGCTCCGTTGGGACAGGGTCTGACTATGGCTACACCTTC. This gives the protein CASSSVGTGSDYGYTF. Full variable domain (remainder filled in from reference TRBV5-1 and TRBJ1-2): KAGVTQTPRYLIKTRGQQVTLSCSPISGHRSVSWYQQTPGQGLQFLFEYFSETQRNKGNFPGRFSGRQFSNSRSEMNVSTLELGDSALYLCASSSVGTGSDYGYTFGSGTRLTVV.

At least ten counts were recorded for this clonotype. Germline is not matched at one junction end, which may reflect a read error. The chain is built from TRBV18 and TRBJ1-1, with 7 bases fitting TRBD1. The CDR3 contains 15 residues. Germline assignment: CDR1 KGHSH and CDR2 LQKENI. This chain's CDR3 is CASSEPTGMKTEAFF. CDR3 bases: TGTGCCAGCTCAGAACCGACAGGGATGAAAACTGAAGCTTTCTTT.

The table lists this clonotype with many counts. The gene calls are TRBV5-5 and TRBJ2-5, with a tentative D call TRBD1 (5 bases). The CDR3 is 14 amino acids. Germline values: CDR1 SGHKS, CDR2 YYEKEE (reference sequence). V was clipped by 4 bases and J by 3 bases, with 13 bases between them. The CDR3 DNA is TGTGCCAGCAGCCCCCAGGGAACCGAAGAGACCCAGTACTTC. Protein product: CASSPQGTEETQYF.

This clonotype was counted many times. J is TRBJ2-1 and V is TRBV20-1; TRBD2 agrees at 7 bases. The CDR3 is 15 residues long. J lost 8 bases, V lost 4 bases, and 14 bases had no gene match. Germline V gene lookup returns CDR1 DFQATT and CDR2 SNEGSKA (reference sequence). CDR3 DNA sequence: TGCAGTGCTAAGACTAGCTCACAAACTTGGGATGAGCAGTTCTTC. This gives the protein CSAKTSSQTWDEQFF.

This clonotype was recorded many times. The chain carries TRBV20-1 and TRBJ1-3, with TRBD1 identical over 7 bases. Unmatched junction bases numbered 3, after V lost 5 bases and J lost 2 bases. This CDR3 has 13 residues. CDR1 and CDR2 from the germline V gene are DFQATT and SNEGSKA (reference sequence). The CDR3 loop is CSAWTGPGNTIYF. The CDR3 DNA follows: TGCAGTGCTTGGACAGGACCTGGAAACACCATATATTTT.

There are many counts of this clonotype. The chain combines TRBV3-1 with TRBJ2-2; D is ambiguous. Germline loops: CDR1 LGHDT, CDR2 YNNKEL (reference sequence). The CDR3 extends over 15 amino acids. V lost 7 bases, J lost 3 bases, and 15 bases lay in between. As DNA, the CDR3 is TGTGCCAGCAACCAGGCCGGTGCTTACACCGGGGAGCTGTTTTTT. It yields the protein CASNQAGAYTGELFF.

The rearrangement uses TRBV28 and TRBJ2-7, with TRBD1 matching 8 bases. CDR3 length equals 14 residues. In germline, CDR1 is MDHEN, CDR2 SYDVKM. The junction had 5 bases not matched to a gene; V was cut back by 2 bases and J by 5 bases. The CDR3: CASSLHDRGNEQYF. The CDR3 DNA reads as TGTGCCAGCAGTTTACACGACAGGGGCAACGAGCAGTACTTC. Full variable domain (rest looked up from reference TRBV28 and TRBJ2-7): DVKVTQSSRYLVKRTGEKVFLECVQDMDHENMFWYRQDPGLGLRLIYFSYDVKMKEKGDIPEGYSVSREKKERFSLILESASTNQTSMYLCASSLHDRGNEQYFGPGTRLTVT.

This clonotype was seen repeatedly, ten times or more. This chain joins TRBV30 and TRBJ2-7, with no clear D. The CDR3 spans 12 residues. Germline loops: CDR1 GTSNPN, CDR2 SVGIG (reference sequence). V dropped 3 bases and J dropped 2 bases, with 8 bases sitting between them. The CDR3 region is CAWRESPYEQYF. The CDR3 region has the DNA TGTGCCTGGAGAGAGTCACCCTACGAGCAGTACTTC.

Ten or more counts support this clonotype. This chain uses TRBV20-1 with TRBJ2-5, with D possibly being TRBD2 (6 bases). Trimming took 3 bases from V and 1 from J, leaving 9 bases between them. This CDR3 is built from 13 residues. Per the germline V gene, CDR1 is DFQATT and CDR2 is SNEGSKA (reference sequence). CDR3 region: CSARRRGQETQYF. The CDR3 nucleotides are TGCAGTGCTAGGAGGCGGGGCCAAGAGACCCAGTACTTC.